This TCR beta chain was profiled in a study of shared clonotypes between healthy human individuals. Study as a whole: Donors consisted of a couple of women and three men between 18 and 49.

It was across several immunoSEQ plates that each subset's genomic DNA was evenly split. Some clones are missing from TCRdb's copy, which holds only in-frame ones; the method was immunoSEQ multiplex PCR. The sample carries some 2,000,000 clones, about 95% recorded once. The CDR3 loop spans 14 amino acids. Trimming took 4 bases from V and 3 from J; bases not matched to a gene: 4. Germline V gives CDR1 SGHKS, CDR2 YYEKEE (reference sequence). Input material: naive CD4+ T cells sorted from blood. Subset: CD45RA+ positively selected. V is TRBV5-5 and J is TRBJ2-7, with TRBD1 matching 10 bases. This sequence originates from a man younger than 35 in good health. Here the CDR3 reads CASSPGQGNYEQYF. Here the CDR3 DNA reads TGTGCCAGCAGCCCGGGACAGGGGAACTACGAGCAGTACTTC.